The entry below gives a single T cell receptor beta chain sequence along with its context. The antigen remains unidentified. With a much larger clone just one base away, this may be a read error. V lost 3 bases and J lost 14; bases outside the gene matches: 14. This CDR3 is built from 16 residues. TCRdb used MiXCR to reprocess the reads, holding one entry per CDR3 protein. Here the sample spans a few hundred thousand distinct CDR3 sequences, about a sixth being singletons. The data were obtained in a study of T cell repertoires in cytomegalovirus infection. Background on the study: Public TCR beta signatures indicated both CMV infection and matching HLA type. Findings and limits, study-wide: CMV carriers with the relevant HLA were identified by cumulative public TCR beta family frequency. Clonotypes of TCR beta that were HLA-C-restricted and CMV-specific dominated the ex vivo response.

This chain connects TRBV12-3 or TRBV12-4 to TRBJ1-6; 9 bases line up with TRBD1. Material for sequencing was CD8+ T cells from PBMCs. The clonotype originates from a human donor in good health (CMV status not recorded). Some clones in this sample may be carry-over from other donors' samples. For the CDR3, the DNA is TGTGCCAGCAGTTTGCTTGGACAGGGGTCGATTGAGGCCCTCCACTTT. Protein sequence: CASSLLGQGSIEALHF.